The 15 T cell receptor beta chains presented below share a single source sample, sequenced in a study of blood T cell repertoires in COVID-19. Method: immunoSEQ multiplex PCR; TCRdb's copy keeps in-frame clones and lacks some. The data contain about 98,000 clones, about 80% of them singletons. The sample consisted of peripheral blood. The receptor set was obtained from a man between 70 and 80 years old with acute or convalescent COVID-19.

This clone was seen at least ten times. J is TRBJ2-1 and V is TRBV2, with D unclear. V dropped 4 bases and J dropped 5 bases, with 9 bases sitting between them. Germline lookup yields CDR1 SNHLY and CDR2 FYNNEI. The CDR3 consists of 13 residues. Here the CDR3 DNA reads TGTGCCAGCAGTGTCCCTCCGGACAATGAGCAGTTCTTC. Amino acid sequence: CASSVPPDNEQFF. Drawing the rest from reference TRBV2 and TRBJ2-1, the complete variable domain is EPEVTQTPSHQVTQMGQEVILRCVPISNHLYFYWYRQILGQKVEFLVSFYNNEISEKSEIFDDQFSVERPDGSNFTLKIRSTKLEDSAMYFCASSVPPDNEQFFGPGTRLTVL.

This clone was counted ten times or more. The chain employs TRBV30 and TRBJ2-2; D may be TRBD2 (5 bases). The germline gives CDR1 GTSNPN, CDR2 SVGIG (reference sequence). With 4 bases removed from V and 6 bases from J, the gap between germline ends came to 15 bases. The CDR3 runs to 14 residues. The CDR3 is CAWKPPRGPGELFF. The CDR3 coding sequence is TGTGCCTGGAAACCCCCCCGAGGGCCCGGGGAGCTGTTTTTT.

The chain is built from TRBV7-6 and TRBJ1-5; D is undetermined. This CDR3 has 14 residues. V was shortened by 1 base and J by 1 base, with 5 bases between the two germline ends. Germline V gene data show CDR1 as SGHVS and CDR2 as FNYEAQ. CDR3 sequence (DNA): TGTGCCAGCAGCTTAGGGGAGAGCAATCAGCCCCAGCATTTT. This gives the protein CASSLGESNQPQHF.

CDR3 DNA: TGTGCCAGCAGTCGCTCTCAGGGGATCCACGAGCAGTACTTC. Residues: CASSRSQGIHEQYF. This chain joins TRBV6-5 and TRBJ2-7; D may be TRBD1 (6 bases). The V gene lost 5 bases and the J gene lost 5 bases, with 16 bases spanning the gap. Germline CDR1 is MNHEY and CDR2 is SVGAGI. This CDR3 is 14 amino acids long.

CDR3 coding DNA: TGTGCCAGCAGTGAGGGGGCCCTCAGATACAATGAGCAGTTCTTC. Its translation is CASSEGALRYNEQFF. The chain is built from TRBV27 and TRBJ2-1, with 7 bases fitting TRBD1. The V and J ends lost 5 bases and 4 bases, in that order; junction bases with no gene match: 8. Germline lookup yields CDR1 MNHEY and CDR2 SMNVEV (reference sequence). The CDR3 spans 15 residues.

The chain recombines TRBV2 with TRBJ1-6; the D gene is possibly TRBD1 (5 bases). The CDR3 runs 15 residues. Trimming took off 8 bases at V and 10 bases at J, with 21 bases between the two ends. The germline gives CDR1 SNHLY, CDR2 FYNNEI. CDR3 DNA: TGTGCCAGCGAAAAAGGGGCGGGGCGAGGCTCACCCCTCCACTTT. Protein: CASEKGAGRGSPLHF.

V is TRBV27 and J is TRBJ2-3; the match to TRBD2 covers 10 bases. V lost 8 bases and J lost 3; bases outside the gene matches: 5. This CDR3 has 14 residues. Per germline, CDR1 MNHEY and CDR2 SMNVEV (reference sequence). The CDR3 sequence: CASGASGSTDTQYF. The CDR3 nucleotides are TGTGCCAGCGGGGCTAGCGGGAGTACAGATACGCAGTATTTT.

V and J are TRBV19 and TRBJ2-1; D might be TRBD2 (6 bases). Trimming left V 6 bases short and J 5 bases short, with 14 bases between. This CDR3 is 14 amino acids long. The V gene's germline CDR1 is LNHDA and CDR2 SQIVND (reference sequence). This CDR3 is CASRARAGHNEQFF. CDR3 nucleotides: TGTGCCAGTAGGGCTAGGGCGGGACACAATGAGCAGTTCTTC. The entire variable domain, with the rest obtained from reference TRBV19 and TRBJ2-1, is as follows: DGGITQSPKYLFRKEGQNVTLSCEQNLNHDAMYWYRQDPGQGLRLIYYSQIVNDFQKGDIAEGYSVSREKKESFPLTVTSAQKNPTAFYLCASRARAGHNEQFFGPGTRLTVL.

The chain has TRBV18 and TRBJ1-2; no definite D call. In germline, CDR1 is KGHSH, CDR2 LQKENI. The CDR3 consists of 15 residues. Trimming removed 0 bases at V and 0 bases at J, with 8 bases between. CDR3 bases: TGTGCCAGCTCACCACCATCAGAAACTAACTATGGCTACACCTTC. This encodes CASSPPSETNYGYTF.

As regards this clone: At one of its ends the junction is not consistent with the germline gene, which may arise from a read error. The chain recombines TRBV24-1 with TRBJ2-3, with 10 nucleotides matching TRBD1. The CDR3 is made up of 16 amino acids. Germline V CDR1 and CDR2: KGHDR, SFDVKD. CDR3 protein: CATCEDDRGLGDTQYF. Written as DNA, the CDR3 is TGTGCCACCTGTGAGGACGACAGGGGGCTCGGGGATACGCAGTATTTT.

The chain employs TRBV24-1 and TRBJ1-5; the match to TRBD1 covers 7 bases. Germline values: CDR1 KGHDR, CDR2 SFDVKD. V lost 3 bases to trimming and J lost 2 bases; unmatched junction nucleotides: 6. This CDR3 comprises 16 residues. CDR3 bases: TGTGCCACCAGTGATCCTCGACAGGGAGGCAATCAGCCCCAGCATTTT. Its translation is CATSDPRQGGNQPQHF.

This rearrangement joins TRBV18 to TRBJ1-5; no clear D gene. CDR1 is KGHSH and CDR2 is LQKENI in the germline V gene. This CDR3 spans 15 amino acids. V dropped 6 bases and J dropped 2 bases, with 14 bases sitting between them. For the CDR3, the DNA is TGTGCCAGCTCCCCGGGCAGCGGGGGCAATCAGCCCCAGCATTTT. It encodes CASSPGSGGNQPQHF.

The V gene is TRBV19, the J gene TRBJ2-1; a possible D gene is TRBD2 (5 bases). Germline CDR1 reads LNHDA; CDR2 reads SQIVND (reference sequence). The CDR3 is 15 amino acids. Trimming pared 6 bases from V and 0 bases from J, leaving 12 bases between. CDR3 loop: CASSPLGDSYNEQFF. CDR3 nucleotide sequence: TGTGCCAGTAGCCCCCTCGGGGACTCCTACAATGAGCAGTTCTTC.

J is TRBJ2-1 and V is TRBV30, with 11 bases aligning to TRBD2. Germline trimming cut 0 bases from V and 7 bases from J; bases unmatched to any gene: 5. Germline CDR1 GTSNPN, CDR2 SVGIG (reference sequence). The CDR3 has 15 residues. CDR3 DNA sequence: TGTGCCTGGAGTGTACGGGCTAGCGGGAGGAATGAGCAGTTCTTC. Translating it yields CAWSVRASGRNEQFF. The complete variable domain, with remaining parts taken from reference TRBV30 and TRBJ2-1, reads SQTIHQWPATLVQPVGSPLSLECTVEGTSNPNLYWYRQAAGRGLQLLFYSVGIGQISSEVPQNLSASRPQDRQFILSSKKLLLSDSGFYLCAWSVRASGRNEQFFGPGTRLTVL.

About this clone itself: Other DNA sequences in this sample translate to the same CDR3. V usage is TRBV24-1 and J usage is TRBJ2-3; the match to TRBD1 covers 8 bases. Per the germline V gene, CDR1 is KGHDR and CDR2 is SFDVKD. Losses at the gene ends were 12 bases for V and 4 bases for J; bases not matched to a gene: 11. CDR3 length: 14 amino acids. For the CDR3, the DNA is TGTGCCTCTAATTCGGACAGGGACCCAGATACGCAGTATTTT. It specifies CASNSDRDPDTQYF.